This T cell receptor beta chain comes out of a study of shared clonotypes between healthy human individuals. The wider study: Researchers assigned three CD4 naive, three CD4 memory, two CD8 naive and one CD8 memory plate to each donor.

How the authors handled the data: As immunoSEQ supplied junction-only sequences (without quality scores), filtering differed. TCRdb keeps only in-frame clones here, not all; method: immunoSEQ multiplex PCR. The V and J calls and clone size are taken from that table; D and trimming were inferred from the DNA. Here the sample spans under 2.5 million clones, less than 95% being singletons. Study-level findings and limits: Clonotypes shared by all four donors outscored non-shared clonotypes in generation probability. Generally, estimated richness proved larger in naive subsets than it did in memory subsets.

Comments on this clone: Its antigen is as yet unknown.

The TCR sequence derives from a man between 18 and 35 years old in good health. Some clones in this sample may be carry-over from other donors' samples. Sequences were obtained from naive CD4+ T cells from PBMCs. Subset denoted: CD45RA+ positively selected.

The chain's CDR3 is CAASSTSGNTIYF. The CDR3 nucleotides read TGTGCGGCTTCTTCCACCTCTGGAAACACCATATATTTT. This chain links TRBV28 with TRBJ1-3; the D is unclear. This CDR3 has 13 amino acids. The V gene's germline CDR1 is MDHEN and CDR2 SYDVKM.